This T cell receptor beta chain was sequenced during a study of blood T cell repertoires in COVID-19. About the study: The origin of the acute and convalescent COVID-19 samples was the United States, Italy and Spain. PBMCs, B-cell-depleted T cells, or T cells were the source of the cDNA or gDNA that made up the material.

The table came from immunoSEQ multiplex PCR; TCRdb's copy has only in-frame clones and leaves some out. The sample has about 220,000 clones; roughly 88% are singletons. Sequenced sample: peripheral blood. The TCR originated in a man aged 50-59 years with active or convalescent COVID-19.

CDR3 sequence reads: CASSRDRLSGNTIYF. The CDR3 bases are TGTGCCAGCAGCAGGGACAGACTCTCTGGAAACACCATATATTTT. This chain links TRBV11-1 with TRBJ1-3, with 7 bases that match TRBD1. The CDR3 length is 15 residues. CDR1 is SGHAT and CDR2 is FQDESV in the germline V gene (reference sequence). V shed 5 bases and J 0 bases; nucleotides not matched to a gene: 4.